What follows are 20 T cell receptor beta chains derived from one specimen sequenced in a study of blood T cell repertoires in COVID-19 (dated by TCRdb to 2020 to 2022). The library came from the immunoSEQ multiplex PCR assay. TCRdb took over this immuneACCESS table, retaining in-frame rearrangements with V and J assigned. Such tables are incomplete; in checked studies, under half of the missing clones stem from an unresolved V gene, and the remainder is unexplained. The sample table contains nearly 110,000 clones; only one count was recorded for approximately 88% of them. The ten largest make up 6.5% to 7% of the sample. Sample: peripheral blood. The receptors derive from a man between 50 and 59 years old with active or convalescent COVID-19.

This chain connects TRBV7-9 to TRBJ2-7, with D possibly matching TRBD2 (6 bases). V gave up 5 bases and J gave up 4 bases, with 9 bases separating them. The germline V gene encodes CDR1 SEHNR and CDR2 FQNEAQ (reference sequence). The CDR3 totals 12 residues. For the CDR3, the DNA is TGTGCCAGCAGCGCGGGACGGTACGAGCAGTACTTC. Amino acids: CASSAGRYEQYF. Together with reference TRBV7-9 and TRBJ2-7, the CDR3 gives the full variable domain: DTGVSQNPRHKITKRGQNVTFRCDPISEHNRLYWYRQTLGQGPEFLTYFQNEAQLEKSRLLSDRFSAERPKGSFSTLEIQRTEQGDSAMYLCASSAGRYEQYFGPGTRLTVT.

This clone was seen a single time. V is TRBV27 and J is TRBJ1-6; no reliable D call. CDR3 length: 14 amino acids. With 6 bases removed from V and 4 bases from J, the gap between germline ends came to 10 bases. CDR1 is MNHEY and CDR2 is SMNVEV in the germline V gene (reference sequence). CDR3 bases: TGTGCCAGCAGCCCAGGCCGTTATAATTCACCCCTCCACTTT. It is translated as CASSPGRYNSPLHF.

This clone has more than one count but fewer than ten. The chain has TRBV6-1 and TRBJ2-3; 8 nucleotides match TRBD2. Per the germline V gene, CDR1 is MNHNS and CDR2 is SASEGT. The CDR3 loop spans 16 amino acids. V was pared by 2 bases and J by 1 base, with 5 bases of the junction left unmatched. The CDR3 nucleotides read TGTGCCAGCAGTGAAATCCTACTAGCGGGCACAGATACGCAGTATTTT. Protein product: CASSEILLAGTDTQYF.

The chain employs TRBV2 and TRBJ2-4, with 10 bases identical to TRBD1. Germline loops: CDR1 SNHLY, CDR2 FYNNEI. There are 15 residues in the CDR3. V was clipped by 3 bases and J by 8 bases; unmatched bases: 7. The CDR3 region is CASSDDRGLSDIQYF. The CDR3, as DNA: TGTGCCAGCAGTGATGACAGGGGGCTTTCGGACATTCAGTACTTC.

The V call is TRBV29-1, the J call TRBJ2-5; no clear D. Trimming left V 4 bases short and J 5 bases short, with 8 bases between. The CDR3 extends over 11 amino acids. The germline V gene has CDR1 SQVTM and CDR2 ANQGSEA. CDR3 DNA sequence: TGCAGCGTTGCCGGTCGGGAGACCCAGTACTTC. Protein product: CSVAGRETQYF.

The chain joins TRBV28 to TRBJ2-3; TRBD2 agrees at 7 bases. Germline V gene lookup returns CDR1 MDHEN and CDR2 SYDVKM. The ends lost 7 bases at V and 6 bases at J; junction bases unmatched: 7. The CDR3 contains 13 residues. The CDR3 DNA reads TGTGCCAGCAACGGCGGGAGTAGGGATACGCAGTATTTT. Translation: CASNGGSRDTQYF.

The V call is TRBV2, the J call TRBJ2-7, with a possible D match to TRBD1 (5 bases). From germline, CDR1 is SNHLY and CDR2 FYNNEI. The CDR3 length is 12 residues. The V gene lost 5 bases and the J gene lost 5 bases, with 10 bases spanning the gap. The CDR3 DNA follows: TGTGCCAGCAGTACTCAGGGCCACGAGCAGTACTTC. This gives the protein CASSTQGHEQYF.

This chain connects TRBV5-1 to TRBJ2-3; 7 bases fit TRBD2. The CDR3 spans 14 residues. After removal of 5 bases from V and 0 bases from J, the junction contained 3 bases not matched to a gene. Germline CDR1 reads SGHRS; CDR2 reads YFSETQ. The CDR3 DNA is TGCGCCAGCAGGGGGGGGACTAGCACAGATACGCAGTATTTT. It translates to CASRGGTSTDTQYF.

This clone has just a few counts. The chain combines TRBV20-1 with TRBJ2-3; the D is unclear. Germline assignment: CDR1 DFQATT and CDR2 SNEGSKA (reference sequence). The CDR3 is 13 amino acids. The V end lost 3 bases, the J end lost 4 bases, and 11 bases lay between the germline ends. This chain's CDR3 is CSASVVGADTQYF. The CDR3 nucleotides are TGCAGTGCTAGTGTCGTCGGTGCAGATACGCAGTATTTT.

The chain employs TRBV7-8 and TRBJ2-5; TRBD2 is a possible D gene (5 bases). Trimming left V 1 base short and J 3 bases short, with 6 bases between. Germline lookup yields CDR1 SGHVS and CDR2 FQNEAQ. CDR3 length: 13 amino acids. CDR3 region: CASSLVREETQYF. The CDR3 DNA is TGTGCCAGCAGCTTAGTGCGGGAAGAGACCCAGTACTTC.

This clone came up a few times. The chain recombines TRBV7-2 with TRBJ2-3; TRBD2 matches 12 bases. The junction had 5 bases not matched to a gene; V was cut back by 4 bases and J by 6 bases. CDR1 SGHTA and CDR2 FQGNSA come from the germline V gene. This CDR3 has 15 residues. The CDR3 loop reads CASSYRTSGMDTQYF. CDR3 DNA: TGTGCCAGCAGCTACAGGACTAGCGGGATGGATACGCAGTATTTT.

The CDR3 region is CAWGRGSNEKLFF. CDR3 DNA sequence: TGTGCCTGGGGGAGAGGGTCTAATGAAAAACTGTTTTTT. The rearrangement links TRBV30 to TRBJ1-4, with no clear D. The CDR3 is made up of 13 amino acids. The V and J ends lost 5 bases and 3 bases respectively, with 10 bases between them. Germline V gene lookup returns CDR1 GTSNPN and CDR2 SVGIG (reference sequence).

This rearrangement joins TRBV6-2 or TRBV6-3 to TRBJ1-2, with D maybe TRBD1 (6 bases). CDR3 length: 14 residues. V was cut by 4 bases and J by 4 bases, with 13 bases left in between. Germline V CDR1 and CDR2: MNHEY, SVGEGT. CDR3 in amino acids: CASSFRGRLYGYTF. CDR3 nucleotide sequence: TGTGCCAGCAGTTTCAGGGGTAGGCTCTATGGCTACACCTTC.

The chain joins TRBV7-6 to TRBJ1-5, with 7 bases identical to TRBD1. CDR1 SGHVS and CDR2 FNYEAQ come from the germline V gene. This CDR3 region has 19 residues. J lost 0 bases, V lost 7 bases, and 18 bases had no gene match. The CDR3 bases are TGTGCCAGCATCATAAGACAGGGTATAGGGACTTATAGCAATCAGCCCCAGCATTTT. It specifies CASIIRQGIGTYSNQPQHF. The complete variable domain, with remaining parts taken from reference TRBV7-6 and TRBJ1-5, reads GAGVSQSPRYKVTKRGQDVALRCDPISGHVSLYWYRQALGQGPEFLTYFNYEAQQDKSGLPNDRFSAERPEGSISTLTIQRTEQRDSAMYRCASIIRQGIGTYSNQPQHFGDGTRLSIL.

The V call is TRBV15, the J call TRBJ2-7; D possibly corresponds to TRBD1 (6 bases). Between the trimmed V and J ends, which lost 0 bases and 4 bases, there was a span of 16 bases. The CDR3 extends over 16 amino acids. In germline, CDR1 is LNHNV, CDR2 YYDKDF (reference sequence). In DNA form, the CDR3 reads TGTGCCACCAGCAGAGATCAGGCCGGGACACCTTACGAGCAGTACTTC. This translates into CATSRDQAGTPYEQYF.

V gene TRBV6-5 combines with J gene TRBJ1-2, with 8 bases matching TRBD1. The V gene end was trimmed by 8 bases and the J gene end by 4 bases; junction bases not matched to a gene: 9. In germline, CDR1 is MNHEY, CDR2 SVGAGI. The CDR3 spans 14 residues. The CDR3 protein is CASSLDRGTYGYTF. Written as DNA, the CDR3 is TGTGCCAGCTCCCTTGACAGGGGAACCTATGGCTACACCTTC.

CDR3 sequence: CASSQLSSGRETQYF. The CDR3 DNA reads TGTGCCAGCAGCCAGCTGTCTAGCGGGAGGGAGACCCAGTACTTC. The chain recombines TRBV3-1 (or the pseudogene TRBV3-2) with TRBJ2-5; the match to TRBD2 covers 11 bases. CDR3 size: 15 residues. Losses at the gene ends were 3 bases for V and 5 bases for J; bases not matched to a gene: 5. Germline V CDR1 and CDR2: LGHDT, YNNKEL (reference sequence).

The rearrangement joins TRBV20-1 to TRBJ2-7; a possible D gene is TRBD2 (5 bases). The CDR3 covers 13 residues. CDR1 and CDR2 from the germline V gene are DFQATT and SNEGSKA (reference sequence). The V and J ends lost 3 bases and 2 bases respectively, with 11 bases between them. This CDR3 is CSASSGLPYEQYF. CDR3 coding DNA: TGCAGTGCTAGTTCGGGGTTACCCTACGAGCAGTACTTC.

V usage is TRBV5-6 and J usage is TRBJ1-2, with a weak D call TRBD1 (5 bases). The CDR3 covers 15 residues. Germline CDR1 reads SGHDT; CDR2 reads YYEEEE. Trimming shortened V by 0 bases and J by 3 bases, and 12 bases separated the two germline ends. The CDR3: CASSLAGPGYYGYTF. CDR3 sequence (DNA): TGTGCCAGCAGCTTGGCCGGGCCAGGGTACTATGGCTACACCTTC.

The rearrangement links TRBV5-5 to TRBJ2-1; 12 bases agree with TRBD1. Germline V CDR1 and CDR2: SGHKS, YYEKEE (reference sequence). CDR3 length: 18 residues. The ends lost 0 bases at V and 7 bases at J; junction bases unmatched: 11. The CDR3 here is CASSLASFGTGGRNEQFF. CDR3 bases: TGTGCCAGCAGCTTGGCCTCCTTCGGGACAGGGGGCAGGAATGAGCAGTTCTTC.